This T cell receptor (beta chain) came from a study of T cell clonality in common variable immunodeficiency. Findings and caveats of the study: TCRbeta clonality was increased in CVID versus healthy controls. Fewer TCRbeta clones were shared among CVID subjects than controls.

Caucasian heritage predominated among both patients and controls. In regard to this clone: Its matching antigen is unknown. One junction end does not reproduce the germline sequence, and a read error may be involved. The observed sequence ends 3 residues before the CDR3 terminus, with the missing tail filled in from the germline J gene. Other DNA sequences in this specimen translate into the identical CDR3.

Some clones are missing from TCRdb's copy, which holds only in-frame ones; the method was immunoSEQ multiplex PCR. The data show more than 45,000 clones, with none appearing a single time. CDR1 KGHSH and CDR2 LQKENI come from the germline V gene. This CDR3 has 15 amino acids. This rearrangement joins TRBV18 to TRBJ1-3; D is perhaps TRBD1 (5 bases). The sequencing input was peripheral blood mononuclear cells. The sequence came from a person aged 18 to 70 in good health. CDR3 protein: CASSPGVGGADTIYF. The CDR3 DNA, read in part, is TGTGCCAGCTCACCAGGCGTGGGGGGTGCAGACACA.